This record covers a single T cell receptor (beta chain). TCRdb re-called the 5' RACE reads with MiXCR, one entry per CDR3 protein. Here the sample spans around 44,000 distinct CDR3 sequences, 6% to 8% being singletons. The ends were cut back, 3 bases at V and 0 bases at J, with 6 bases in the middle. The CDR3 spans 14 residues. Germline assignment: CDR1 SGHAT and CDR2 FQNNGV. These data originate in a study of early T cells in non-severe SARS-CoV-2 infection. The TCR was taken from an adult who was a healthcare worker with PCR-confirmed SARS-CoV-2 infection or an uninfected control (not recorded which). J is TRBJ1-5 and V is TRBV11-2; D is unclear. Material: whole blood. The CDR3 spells CASSFQYSNQPQHF. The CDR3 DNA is TGTGCCAGCAGCTTTCAGTATAGCAATCAGCCCCAGCATTTT.